The T cell receptor beta chain described here comes from a study of blood T cell repertoires in COVID-19. About the study: Samples came from the United States, Italy and Spain, spanning acute and convalescent COVID-19. In each case, the material was cDNA or gDNA derived from T cells, B-cell-depleted T cells, or PBMCs.

Original analysis: Estimated nucleated cell counts came from reference gene primer amplification. Sequencing was performed with immunoSEQ multiplex PCR; in TCRdb, only in-frame clones are kept and a portion is missing. V and J calls plus clone size are reproduced from that table; the DNA served to infer D and trimming. The table has around 61,000 clones, more than 75% seen once. CDR1 and CDR2 (germline): KGHDR, SFDVKD. The CDR3 length is 14 residues. Germline trimming cut 4 bases from V and 4 bases from J; bases unmatched to any gene: 3. This clone was detected only once. The sequenced sample was peripheral blood. This chain connects TRBV24-1 to TRBJ2-4; the match to TRBD2 covers 7 bases. This receptor was obtained from a man aged 45-65 years with active COVID-19. The CDR3 DNA reads as TGTGCCACCAGTGAATCCGGGAGGAAAAACATTCAGTACTTC. This encodes CATSESGRKNIQYF.